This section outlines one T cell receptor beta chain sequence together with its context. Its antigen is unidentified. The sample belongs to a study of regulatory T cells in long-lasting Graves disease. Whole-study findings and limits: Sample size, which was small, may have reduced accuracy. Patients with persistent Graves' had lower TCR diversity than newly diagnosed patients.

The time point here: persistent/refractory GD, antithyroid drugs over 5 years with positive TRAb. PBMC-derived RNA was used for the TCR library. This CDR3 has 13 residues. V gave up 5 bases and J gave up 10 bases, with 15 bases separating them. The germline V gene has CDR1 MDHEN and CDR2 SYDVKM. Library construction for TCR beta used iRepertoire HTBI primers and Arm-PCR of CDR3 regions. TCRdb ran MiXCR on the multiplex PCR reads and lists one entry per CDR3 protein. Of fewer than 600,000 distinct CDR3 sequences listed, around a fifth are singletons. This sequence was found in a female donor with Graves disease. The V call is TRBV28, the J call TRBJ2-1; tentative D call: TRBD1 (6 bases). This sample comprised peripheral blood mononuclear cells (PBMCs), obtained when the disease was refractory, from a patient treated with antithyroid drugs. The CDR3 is CASSTDRLGEQFF. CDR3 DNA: TGTGCCAGCAGTACTGACAGGTTAGGGGAGCAGTTCTTC.